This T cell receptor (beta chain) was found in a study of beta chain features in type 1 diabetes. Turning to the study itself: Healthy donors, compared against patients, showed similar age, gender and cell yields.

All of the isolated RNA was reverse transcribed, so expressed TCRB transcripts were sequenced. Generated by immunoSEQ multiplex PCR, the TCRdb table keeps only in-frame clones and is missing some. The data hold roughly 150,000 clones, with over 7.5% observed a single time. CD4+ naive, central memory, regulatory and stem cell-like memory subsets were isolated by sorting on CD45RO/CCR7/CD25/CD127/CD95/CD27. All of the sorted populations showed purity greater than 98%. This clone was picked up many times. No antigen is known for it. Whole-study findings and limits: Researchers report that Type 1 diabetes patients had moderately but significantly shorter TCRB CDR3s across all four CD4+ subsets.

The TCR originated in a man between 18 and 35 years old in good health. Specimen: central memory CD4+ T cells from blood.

CDR3 DNA: TGCAGTGCCGGTTCCTCCTACGAGCAGTACTTC. Its translation: CSAGSSYEQYF. This chain uses TRBV20-1 with TRBJ2-7; no clear D gene. The V gene lost 6 bases and the J gene lost 0 bases, with 6 bases spanning the gap. The CDR3 spans 11 residues. Germline V gives CDR1 DFQATT, CDR2 SNEGSKA (reference sequence).